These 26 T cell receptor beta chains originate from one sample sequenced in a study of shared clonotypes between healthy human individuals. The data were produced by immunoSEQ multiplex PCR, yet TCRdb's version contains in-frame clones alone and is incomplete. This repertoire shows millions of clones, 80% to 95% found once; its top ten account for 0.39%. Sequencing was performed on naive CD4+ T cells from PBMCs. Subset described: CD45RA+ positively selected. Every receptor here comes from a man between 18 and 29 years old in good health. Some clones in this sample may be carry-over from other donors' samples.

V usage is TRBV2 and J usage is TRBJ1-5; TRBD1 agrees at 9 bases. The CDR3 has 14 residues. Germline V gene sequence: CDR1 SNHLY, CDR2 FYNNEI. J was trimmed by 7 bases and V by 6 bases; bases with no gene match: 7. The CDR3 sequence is CASRQQGARQPQHF. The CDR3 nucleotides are TGTGCCAGCAGGCAACAGGGGGCACGACAGCCCCAGCATTTT.

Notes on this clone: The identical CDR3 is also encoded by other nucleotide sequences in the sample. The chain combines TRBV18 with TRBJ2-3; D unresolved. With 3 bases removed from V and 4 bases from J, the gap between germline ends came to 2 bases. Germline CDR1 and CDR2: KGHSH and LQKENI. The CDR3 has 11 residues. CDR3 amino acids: CASSPSDTQYF. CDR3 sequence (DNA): TGTGCCAGCTCACCGTCAGATACGCAGTATTTT. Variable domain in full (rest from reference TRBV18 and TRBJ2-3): NAGVMQNPRHLVRRRGQEARLRCSPMKGHSHVYWYRQLPEEGLKFMVYLQKENIIDESGMPKERFSAEFPKEGPSILRIQQVVRGDSAAYFCASSPSDTQYFGPGTRLTVL.

CDR3 nucleotides: TGTGCCTGGAGTGTTGACTTCACCGGAACGCAGTATTTT. The encoded protein is CAWSVDFTGTQYF. The chain uses TRBV30 and TRBJ2-3; D not certain. Germline CDR1 reads GTSNPN; CDR2 reads SVGIG (reference sequence). This CDR3 contains 13 residues. V lost 0 bases and J lost 9, with 13 bases in between.

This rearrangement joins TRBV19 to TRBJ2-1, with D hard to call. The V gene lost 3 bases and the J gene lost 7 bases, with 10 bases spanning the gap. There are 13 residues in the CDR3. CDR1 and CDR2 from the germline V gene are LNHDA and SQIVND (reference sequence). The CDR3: CASSMSSGNEQFF. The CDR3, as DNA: TGTGCCAGTAGTATGTCTAGTGGGAATGAGCAGTTCTTC.

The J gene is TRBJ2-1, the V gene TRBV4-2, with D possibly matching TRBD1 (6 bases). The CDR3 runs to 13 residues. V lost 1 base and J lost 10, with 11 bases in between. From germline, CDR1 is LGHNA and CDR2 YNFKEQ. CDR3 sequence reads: CASSQVTGTEQFF. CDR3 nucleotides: TGTGCCAGCAGCCAAGTGACCGGGACAGAGCAGTTCTTC.

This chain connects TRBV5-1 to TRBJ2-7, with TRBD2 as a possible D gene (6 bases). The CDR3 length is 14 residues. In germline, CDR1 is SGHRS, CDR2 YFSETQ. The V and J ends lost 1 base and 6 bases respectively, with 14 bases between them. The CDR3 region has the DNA TGCGCCAGCAGCTTGAGGGACTCCCGTCTCGAGCAGTACTTC. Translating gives CASSLRDSRLEQYF. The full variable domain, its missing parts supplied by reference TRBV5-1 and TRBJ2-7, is KAGVTQTPRYLIKTRGQQVTLSCSPISGHRSVSWYQQTPGQGLQFLFEYFSETQRNKGNFPGRFSGRQFSNSRSEMNVSTLELGDSALYLCASSLRDSRLEQYFGPGTRLTVT.

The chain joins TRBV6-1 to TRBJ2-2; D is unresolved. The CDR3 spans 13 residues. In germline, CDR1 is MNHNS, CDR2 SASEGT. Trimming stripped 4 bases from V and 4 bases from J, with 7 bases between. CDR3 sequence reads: CASSVTATGELFF. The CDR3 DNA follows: TGTGCCAGCAGTGTTACAGCCACCGGGGAGCTGTTTTTT.

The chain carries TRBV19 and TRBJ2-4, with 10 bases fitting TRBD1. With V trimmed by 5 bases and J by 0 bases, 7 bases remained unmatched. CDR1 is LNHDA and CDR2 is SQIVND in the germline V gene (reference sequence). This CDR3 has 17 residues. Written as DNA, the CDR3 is TGTGCCAGTAGTCCCCACCGGGACAGGGGAGCCAAAAACATTCAGTACTTC. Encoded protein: CASSPHRDRGAKNIQYF.

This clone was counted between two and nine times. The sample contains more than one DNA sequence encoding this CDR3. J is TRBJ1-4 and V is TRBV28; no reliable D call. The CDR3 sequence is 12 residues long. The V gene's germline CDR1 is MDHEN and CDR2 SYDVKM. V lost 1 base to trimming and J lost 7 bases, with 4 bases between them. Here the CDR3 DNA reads TGTGCCAGCAGTTTATTTGGTGAAAAACTGTTTTTT. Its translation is CASSLFGEKLFF.

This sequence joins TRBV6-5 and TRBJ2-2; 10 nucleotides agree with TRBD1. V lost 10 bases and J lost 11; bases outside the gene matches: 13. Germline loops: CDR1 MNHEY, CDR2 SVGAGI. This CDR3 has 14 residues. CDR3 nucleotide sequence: TGTGCCACCGCCCGGGACAGGGGCAGTTTAGAGCTGTTTTTT. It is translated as CATARDRGSLELFF.

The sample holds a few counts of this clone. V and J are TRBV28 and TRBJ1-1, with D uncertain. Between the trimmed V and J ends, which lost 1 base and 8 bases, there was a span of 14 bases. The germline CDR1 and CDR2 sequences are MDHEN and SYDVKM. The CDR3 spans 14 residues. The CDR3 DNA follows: TGTGCCAGCAGTTTATCGGGGATTACTTCGGAAGCTTTCTTT. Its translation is CASSLSGITSEAFF.

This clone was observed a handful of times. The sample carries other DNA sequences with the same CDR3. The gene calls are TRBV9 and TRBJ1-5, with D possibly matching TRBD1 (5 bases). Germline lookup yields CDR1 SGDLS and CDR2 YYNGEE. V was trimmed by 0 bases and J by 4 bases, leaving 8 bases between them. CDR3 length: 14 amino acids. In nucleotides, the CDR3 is TGTGCCAGCAGCGTAGACGGGGGGAATCAGCCCCAGCATTTT. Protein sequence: CASSVDGGNQPQHF.

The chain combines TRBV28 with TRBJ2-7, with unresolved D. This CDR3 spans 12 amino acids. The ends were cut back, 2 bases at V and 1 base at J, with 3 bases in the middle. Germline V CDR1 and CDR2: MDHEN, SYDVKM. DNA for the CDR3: TGTGCCAGCAGTTTAGAATCCTACGAGCAGTACTTC. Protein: CASSLESYEQYF.

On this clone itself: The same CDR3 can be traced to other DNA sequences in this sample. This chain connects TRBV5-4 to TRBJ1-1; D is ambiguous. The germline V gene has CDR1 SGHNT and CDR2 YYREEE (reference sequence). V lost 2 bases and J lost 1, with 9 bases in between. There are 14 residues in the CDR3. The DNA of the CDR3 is TGTGCCAGCAGCTTAGGACGGAGGAACACTGAAGCTTTCTTT. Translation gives CASSLGRRNTEAFF.

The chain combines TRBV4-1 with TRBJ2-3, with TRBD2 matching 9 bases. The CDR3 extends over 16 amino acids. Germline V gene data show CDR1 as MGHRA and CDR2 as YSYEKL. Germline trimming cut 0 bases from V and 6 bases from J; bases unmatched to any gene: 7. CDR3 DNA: TGCGCCAGCAGCCAAGAACGAGCGGGAGGCTCGGATACGCAGTATTTT. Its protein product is CASSQERAGGSDTQYF.

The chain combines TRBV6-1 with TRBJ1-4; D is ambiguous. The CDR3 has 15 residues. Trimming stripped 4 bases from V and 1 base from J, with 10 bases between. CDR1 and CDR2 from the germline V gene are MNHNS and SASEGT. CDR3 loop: CASSARSVTNEKLFF. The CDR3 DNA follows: TGTGCCAGCAGTGCCCGCTCTGTAACTAATGAAAAACTGTTTTTT.

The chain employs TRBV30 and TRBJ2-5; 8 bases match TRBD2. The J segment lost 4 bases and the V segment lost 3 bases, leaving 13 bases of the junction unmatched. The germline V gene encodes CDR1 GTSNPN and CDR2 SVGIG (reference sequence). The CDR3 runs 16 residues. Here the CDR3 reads CAWSLTSGGAGETQYF. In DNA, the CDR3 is TGTGCCTGGAGCCTCACCTCGGGGGGGGCAGGAGAGACCCAGTACTTC.

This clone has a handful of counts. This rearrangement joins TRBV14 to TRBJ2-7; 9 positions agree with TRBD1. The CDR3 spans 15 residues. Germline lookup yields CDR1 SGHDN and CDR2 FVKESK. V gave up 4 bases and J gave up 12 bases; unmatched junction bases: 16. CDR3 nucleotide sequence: TGTGCCAGCAGCCTTTGGGGAGTACAGGGGGCGCGTCCGTACTTC. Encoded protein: CASSLWGVQGARPYF. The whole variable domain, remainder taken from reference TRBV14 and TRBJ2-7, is EAGVTQFPSHSVIEKGQTVTLRCDPISGHDNLYWYRRVMGKEIKFLLHFVKESKQDESGMPNNRFLAERTGGTYSTLKVQPAELEDSGVYFCASSLWGVQGARPYFGPGTRLTVT.

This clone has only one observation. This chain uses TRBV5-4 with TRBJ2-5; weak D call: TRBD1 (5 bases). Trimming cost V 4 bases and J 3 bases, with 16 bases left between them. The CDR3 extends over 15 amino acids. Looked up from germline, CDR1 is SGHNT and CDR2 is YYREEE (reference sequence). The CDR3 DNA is TGTGCCAGCAGCCACCCGTCCCGCAGGGAAGAGACCCAGTACTTC. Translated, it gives CASSHPSRREETQYF.

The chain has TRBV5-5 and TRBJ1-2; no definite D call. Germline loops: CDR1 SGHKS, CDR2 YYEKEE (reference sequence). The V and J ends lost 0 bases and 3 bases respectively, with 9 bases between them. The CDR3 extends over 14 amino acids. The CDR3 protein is CASSLAGLDYGYTF. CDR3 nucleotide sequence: TGTGCCAGCAGCTTGGCCGGGTTGGACTATGGCTACACCTTC.

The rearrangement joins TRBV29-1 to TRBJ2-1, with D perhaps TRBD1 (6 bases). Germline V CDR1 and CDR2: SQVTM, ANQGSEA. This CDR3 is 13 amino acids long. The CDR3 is CRAEGQLSNEQFF. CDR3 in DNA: TGCAGAGCCGAGGGACAACTTTCCAATGAGCAGTTCTTC.

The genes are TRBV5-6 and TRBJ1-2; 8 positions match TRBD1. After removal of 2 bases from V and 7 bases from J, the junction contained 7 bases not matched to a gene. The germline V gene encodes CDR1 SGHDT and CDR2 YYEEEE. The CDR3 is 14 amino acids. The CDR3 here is CASSFMDRVGGYTF. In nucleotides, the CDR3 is TGTGCCAGCAGCTTTATGGACAGGGTTGGTGGCTACACCTTC.

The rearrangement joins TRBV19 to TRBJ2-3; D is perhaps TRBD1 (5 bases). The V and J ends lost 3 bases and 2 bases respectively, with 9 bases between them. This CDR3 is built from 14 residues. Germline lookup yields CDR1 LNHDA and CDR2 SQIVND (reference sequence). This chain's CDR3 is CASSMTANTDTQYF. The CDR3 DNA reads TGTGCCAGTAGTATGACAGCTAACACAGATACGCAGTATTTT.

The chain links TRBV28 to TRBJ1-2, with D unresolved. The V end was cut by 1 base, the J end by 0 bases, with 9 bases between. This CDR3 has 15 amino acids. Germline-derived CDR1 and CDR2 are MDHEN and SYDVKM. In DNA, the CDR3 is TGTGCCAGCAGTTTATCCGGGATCGCTAACTATGGCTACACCTTC. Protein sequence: CASSLSGIANYGYTF.

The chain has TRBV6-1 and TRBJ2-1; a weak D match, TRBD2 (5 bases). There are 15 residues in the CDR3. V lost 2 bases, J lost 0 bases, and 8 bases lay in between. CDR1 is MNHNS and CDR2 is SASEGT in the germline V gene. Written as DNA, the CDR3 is TGTGCCAGCAGTGAAAATGGAGGCTCCTACAATGAGCAGTTCTTC. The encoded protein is CASSENGGSYNEQFF.

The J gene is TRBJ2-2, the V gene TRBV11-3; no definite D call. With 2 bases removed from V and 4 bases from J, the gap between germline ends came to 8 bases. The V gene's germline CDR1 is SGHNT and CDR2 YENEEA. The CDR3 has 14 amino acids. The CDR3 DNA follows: TGTGCCAGCAGCTTACTCCCAAGCACCGGGGAGCTGTTTTTT. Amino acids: CASSLLPSTGELFF.